This T cell receptor beta chain was recovered during a study of radiotherapy plus CTLA-4 blockade in lung cancer. The assay was immunoSEQ multiplex PCR, and TCRdb's table has in-frame clones only and misses some. The data show 95,000 to 150,000 clones, just under 90% seen once. Sequenced here: peripheral blood, sampled from a patient treated with radiotherapy plus ipilimumab. This sequence originates from a human donor with non-small cell lung cancer that progressed on radiotherapy plus ipilimumab.

The CDR3 sequence is CASSFSQGWDSPLHF. The CDR3 DNA sequence: TGTGCCAGCAGCTTCTCACAGGGATGGGATTCACCCCTCCACTTT. The chain joins TRBV7-6 to TRBJ1-6; maybe TRBD1 (6 bases). The CDR3 runs 15 residues. V dropped 3 bases and J dropped 8 bases, with 14 bases sitting between them. Germline CDR1 SGHVS, CDR2 FNYEAQ.